This T cell receptor beta chain appears in the sequencing data of a study of molecular identifiers for immune sequencing clone quantification. Study findings and constraints: Jurkat TCR RNA that was spiked in from one cell was reportedly detectable among approximately 900,000 naive cells. Highly expanded clones may be undercounted when identical TCR molecules share barcodes.

Sorted cells numbering roughly 18,000 to 1,100,000, with 10%, 30% or 50% RNA, yielded the naive CD8 libraries. Using a CD8+CD4-CCR7+CD45RA+ phenotype, naive CD8 T cells were sorted. TCRdb fed the PCR reads into MiXCR, producing one record per CDR3 protein. The table has approximately 500,000 distinct CDR3 sequences, roughly a fifth seen once. In germline, CDR1 is MNHEY, CDR2 SVGAGI. The CDR3 runs 15 residues. V was pared by 4 bases and J by 4 bases, with 6 bases of the junction left unmatched. This clonotype was counted many times. Its target is unknown. The source of this sequence is a human donor in good health. Some libraries in this study had Jurkat cell RNA spiked in. J is TRBJ1-5 and V is TRBV6-5, with 8 bases lining up with TRBD1. What was sequenced was naive CD8+ T cells from blood, with Jurkat cell RNA spiked in. This sample's subset: FACS-sorted CD8+CD4-CCR7+CD45RA+ naive T cells. The CDR3, as DNA: TGTGCCAGCAGTTCAGGACAGGGAAGGAATCAGCCCCAGCATTTT. Its protein product is CASSSGQGRNQPQHF.